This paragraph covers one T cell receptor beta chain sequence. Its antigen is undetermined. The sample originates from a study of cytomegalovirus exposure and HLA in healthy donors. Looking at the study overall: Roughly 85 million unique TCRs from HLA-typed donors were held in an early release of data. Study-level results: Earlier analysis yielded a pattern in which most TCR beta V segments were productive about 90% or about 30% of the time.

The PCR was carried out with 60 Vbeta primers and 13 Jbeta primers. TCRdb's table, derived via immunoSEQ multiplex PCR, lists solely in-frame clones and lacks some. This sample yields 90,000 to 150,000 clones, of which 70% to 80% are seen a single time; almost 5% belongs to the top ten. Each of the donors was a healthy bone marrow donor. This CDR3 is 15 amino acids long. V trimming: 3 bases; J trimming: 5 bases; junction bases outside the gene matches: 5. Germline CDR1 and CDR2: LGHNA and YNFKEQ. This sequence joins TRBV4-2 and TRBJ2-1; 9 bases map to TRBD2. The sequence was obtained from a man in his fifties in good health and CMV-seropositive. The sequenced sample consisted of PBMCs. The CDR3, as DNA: TGTGCCAGCAGCCAGGGACTAGCAGGAGACAATGAGCAGTTCTTC. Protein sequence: CASSQGLAGDNEQFF.